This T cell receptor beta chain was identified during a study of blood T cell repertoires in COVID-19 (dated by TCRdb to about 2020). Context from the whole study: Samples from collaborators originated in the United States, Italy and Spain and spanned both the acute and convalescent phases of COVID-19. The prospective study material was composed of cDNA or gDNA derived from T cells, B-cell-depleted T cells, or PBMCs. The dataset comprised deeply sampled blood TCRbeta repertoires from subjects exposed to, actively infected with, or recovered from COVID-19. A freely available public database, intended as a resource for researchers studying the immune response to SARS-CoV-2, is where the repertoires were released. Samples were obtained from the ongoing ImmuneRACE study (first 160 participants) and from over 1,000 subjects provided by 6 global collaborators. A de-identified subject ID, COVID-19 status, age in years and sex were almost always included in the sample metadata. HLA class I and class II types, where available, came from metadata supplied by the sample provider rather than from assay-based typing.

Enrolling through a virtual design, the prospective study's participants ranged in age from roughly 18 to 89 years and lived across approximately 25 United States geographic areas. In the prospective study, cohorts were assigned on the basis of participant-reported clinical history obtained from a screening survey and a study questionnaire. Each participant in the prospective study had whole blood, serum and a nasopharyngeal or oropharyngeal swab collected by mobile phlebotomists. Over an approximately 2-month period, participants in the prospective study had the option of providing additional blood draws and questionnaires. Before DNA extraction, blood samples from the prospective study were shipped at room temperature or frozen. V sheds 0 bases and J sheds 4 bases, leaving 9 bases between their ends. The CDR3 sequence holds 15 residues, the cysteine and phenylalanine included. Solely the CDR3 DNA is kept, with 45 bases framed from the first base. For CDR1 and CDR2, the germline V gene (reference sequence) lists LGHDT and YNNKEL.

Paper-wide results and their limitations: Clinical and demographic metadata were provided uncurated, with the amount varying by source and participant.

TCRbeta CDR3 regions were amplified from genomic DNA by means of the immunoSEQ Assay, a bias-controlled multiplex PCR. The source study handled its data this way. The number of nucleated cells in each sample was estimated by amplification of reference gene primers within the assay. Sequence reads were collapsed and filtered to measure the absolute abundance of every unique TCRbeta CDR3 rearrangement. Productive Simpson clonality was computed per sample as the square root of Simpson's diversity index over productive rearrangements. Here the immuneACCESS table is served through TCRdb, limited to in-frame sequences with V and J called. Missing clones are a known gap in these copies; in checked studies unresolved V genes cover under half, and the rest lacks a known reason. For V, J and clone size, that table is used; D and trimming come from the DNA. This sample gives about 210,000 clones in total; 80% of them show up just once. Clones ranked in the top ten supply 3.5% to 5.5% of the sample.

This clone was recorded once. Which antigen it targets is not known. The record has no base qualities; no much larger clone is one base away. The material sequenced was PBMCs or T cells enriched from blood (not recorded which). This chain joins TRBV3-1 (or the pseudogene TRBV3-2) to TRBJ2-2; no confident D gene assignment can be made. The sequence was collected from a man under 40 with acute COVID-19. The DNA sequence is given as TGTGCCAGCAGCCAAGAAGTAGGAGTCACCGGGGAGCTGTTTTTT. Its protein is CASSQEVGVTGELFF.